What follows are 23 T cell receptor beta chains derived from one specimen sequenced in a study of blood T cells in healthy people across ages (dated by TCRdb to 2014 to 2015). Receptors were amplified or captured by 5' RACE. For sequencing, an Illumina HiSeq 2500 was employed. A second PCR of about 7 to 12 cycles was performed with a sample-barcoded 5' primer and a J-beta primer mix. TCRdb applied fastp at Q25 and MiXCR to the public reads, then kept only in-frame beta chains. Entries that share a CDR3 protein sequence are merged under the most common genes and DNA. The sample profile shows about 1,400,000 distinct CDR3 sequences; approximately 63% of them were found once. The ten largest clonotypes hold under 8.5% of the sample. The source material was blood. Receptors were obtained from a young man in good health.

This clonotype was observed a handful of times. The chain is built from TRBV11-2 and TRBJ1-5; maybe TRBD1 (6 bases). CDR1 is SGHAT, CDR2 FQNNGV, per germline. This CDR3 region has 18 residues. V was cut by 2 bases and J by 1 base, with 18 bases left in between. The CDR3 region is CASSLSSSGGRSNQPQHF. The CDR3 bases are TGTGCCAGCAGCTTATCTTCATCGGGGGGGCGCAGCAATCAGCCCCAGCATTTT.

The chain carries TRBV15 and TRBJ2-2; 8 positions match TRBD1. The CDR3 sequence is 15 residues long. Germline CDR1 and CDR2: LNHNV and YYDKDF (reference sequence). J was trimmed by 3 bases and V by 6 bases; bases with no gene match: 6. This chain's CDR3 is CATRRSTGDTGELFF. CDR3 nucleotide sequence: TGTGCCACCAGGCGTTCGACAGGGGACACCGGGGAGCTGTTTTTT.

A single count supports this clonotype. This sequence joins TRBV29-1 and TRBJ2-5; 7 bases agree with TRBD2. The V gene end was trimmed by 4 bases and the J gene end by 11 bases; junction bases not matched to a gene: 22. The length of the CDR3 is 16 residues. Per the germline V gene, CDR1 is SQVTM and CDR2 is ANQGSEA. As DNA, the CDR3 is TGCAGCGTTGTCTGGGAGGGGAGTGGGGATTTGGGTGAGCAGTACTTC. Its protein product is CSVVWEGSGDLGEQYF.

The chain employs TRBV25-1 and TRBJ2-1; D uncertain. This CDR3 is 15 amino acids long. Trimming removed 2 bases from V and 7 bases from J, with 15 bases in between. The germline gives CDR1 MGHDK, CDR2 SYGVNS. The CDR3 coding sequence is TGTGCCAGCAGTGAACTCTGGGGTCGGGTGAATGAGCAGTTCTTC. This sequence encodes CASSELWGRVNEQFF. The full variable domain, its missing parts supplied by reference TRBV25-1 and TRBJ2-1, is EADIYQTPRYLVIGTGKKITLECSQTMGHDKMYWYQQDPGMELHLIHYSYGVNSTEKGDLSSESTVSRIRTEHFPLTLESARPSHTSQYLCASSELWGRVNEQFFGPGTRLTVL.

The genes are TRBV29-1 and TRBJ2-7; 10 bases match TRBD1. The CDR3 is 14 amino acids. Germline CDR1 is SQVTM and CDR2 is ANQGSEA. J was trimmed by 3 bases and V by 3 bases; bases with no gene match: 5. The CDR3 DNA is TGCAGCGTTGATGTAGGGACAGGGGACTACGAGCAGTACTTC. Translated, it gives CSVDVGTGDYEQYF.

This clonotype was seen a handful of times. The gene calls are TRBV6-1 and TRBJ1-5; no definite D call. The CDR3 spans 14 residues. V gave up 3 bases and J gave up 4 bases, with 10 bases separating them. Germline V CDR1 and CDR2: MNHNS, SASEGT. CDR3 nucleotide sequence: TGTGCCAGCAGTGAGGGTGGTTATAATCAGCCCCAGCATTTT. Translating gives CASSEGGYNQPQHF.

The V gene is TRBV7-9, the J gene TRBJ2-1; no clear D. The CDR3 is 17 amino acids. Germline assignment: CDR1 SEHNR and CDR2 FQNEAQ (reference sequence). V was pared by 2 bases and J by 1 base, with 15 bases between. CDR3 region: CASSLPREEGSYNEQFF. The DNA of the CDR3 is TGTGCCAGCAGCTTACCCCGCGAGGAAGGGTCCTACAATGAGCAGTTCTTC.

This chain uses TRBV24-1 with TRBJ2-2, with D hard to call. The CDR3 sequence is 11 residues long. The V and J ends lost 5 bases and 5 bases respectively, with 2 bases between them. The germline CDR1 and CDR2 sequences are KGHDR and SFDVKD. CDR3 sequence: CATSATGELFF. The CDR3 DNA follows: TGTGCCACCAGTGCGACCGGGGAGCTGTTTTTT.

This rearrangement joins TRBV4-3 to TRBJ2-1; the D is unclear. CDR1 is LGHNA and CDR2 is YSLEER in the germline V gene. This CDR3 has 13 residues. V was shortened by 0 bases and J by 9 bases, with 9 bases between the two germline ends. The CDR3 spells CASSQDNSGEQFF. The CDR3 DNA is TGCGCCAGCAGCCAAGATAATAGTGGTGAGCAGTTCTTC.

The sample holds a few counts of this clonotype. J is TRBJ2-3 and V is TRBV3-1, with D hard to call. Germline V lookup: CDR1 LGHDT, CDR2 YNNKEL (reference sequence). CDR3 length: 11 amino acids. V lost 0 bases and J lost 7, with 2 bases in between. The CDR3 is CASSQDNTQYF. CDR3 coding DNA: TGTGCCAGCAGCCAAGATAATACGCAGTATTTT.

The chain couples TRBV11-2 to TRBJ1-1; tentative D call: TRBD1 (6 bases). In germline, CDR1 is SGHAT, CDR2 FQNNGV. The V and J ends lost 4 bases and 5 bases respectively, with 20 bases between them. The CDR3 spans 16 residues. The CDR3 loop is CASSWAQGTRGTEAFF. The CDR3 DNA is TGTGCCAGCAGCTGGGCTCAGGGGACTCGAGGGACTGAAGCTTTCTTT.

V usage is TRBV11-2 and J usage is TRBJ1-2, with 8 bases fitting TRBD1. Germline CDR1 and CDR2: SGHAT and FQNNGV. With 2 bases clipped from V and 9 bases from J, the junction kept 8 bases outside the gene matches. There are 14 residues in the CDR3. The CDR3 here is CASSLTGQGLSYTF. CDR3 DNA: TGTGCCAGCAGCTTAACCGGACAGGGACTGAGCTACACCTTC.

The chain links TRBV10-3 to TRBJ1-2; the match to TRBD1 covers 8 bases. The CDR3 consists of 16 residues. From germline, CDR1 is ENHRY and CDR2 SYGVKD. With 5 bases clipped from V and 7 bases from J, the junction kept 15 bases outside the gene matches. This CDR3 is CAISLQGVGGSAGYTF. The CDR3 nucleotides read TGTGCCATCAGTCTACAGGGGGTAGGGGGTTCGGCTGGCTACACCTTC.

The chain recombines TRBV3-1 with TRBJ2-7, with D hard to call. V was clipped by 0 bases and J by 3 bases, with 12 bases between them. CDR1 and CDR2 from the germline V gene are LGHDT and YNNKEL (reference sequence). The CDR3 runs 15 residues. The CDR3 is CASSQETGMGYEQYF. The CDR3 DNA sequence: TGTGCCAGCAGCCAAGAGACGGGCATGGGCTACGAGCAGTACTTC.

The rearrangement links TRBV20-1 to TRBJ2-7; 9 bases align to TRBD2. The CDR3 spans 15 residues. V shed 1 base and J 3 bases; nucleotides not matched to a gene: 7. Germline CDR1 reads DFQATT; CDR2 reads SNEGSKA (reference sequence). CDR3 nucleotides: TGCAGTGCTAGAGTCCGGCTAGCGGGGAACTACGAGCAGTACTTC. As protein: CSARVRLAGNYEQYF.

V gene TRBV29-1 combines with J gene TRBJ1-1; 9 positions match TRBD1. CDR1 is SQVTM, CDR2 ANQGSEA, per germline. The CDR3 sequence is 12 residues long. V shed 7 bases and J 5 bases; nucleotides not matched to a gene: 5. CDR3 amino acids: CSGDREVTEAFF. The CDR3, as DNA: TGCAGCGGGGACAGGGAGGTAACTGAAGCTTTCTTT. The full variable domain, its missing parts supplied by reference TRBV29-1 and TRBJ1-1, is SAVISQKPSRDICQRGTSLTIQCQVDSQVTMMFWYRQQPGQSLTLIATANQGSEATYESGFVIDKFPISRPNLTFSTLTVSNMSPEDSSIYLCSGDREVTEAFFGQGTRLTVV.

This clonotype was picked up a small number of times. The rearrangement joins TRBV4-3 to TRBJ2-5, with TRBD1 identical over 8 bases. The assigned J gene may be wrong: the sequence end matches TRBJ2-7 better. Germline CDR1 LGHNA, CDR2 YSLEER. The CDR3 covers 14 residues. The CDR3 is CASSPRQGSDEQYF. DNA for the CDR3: TGCGCCAGCAGCCCCCGACAGGGGTCGGACGAGCAGTACTTC.

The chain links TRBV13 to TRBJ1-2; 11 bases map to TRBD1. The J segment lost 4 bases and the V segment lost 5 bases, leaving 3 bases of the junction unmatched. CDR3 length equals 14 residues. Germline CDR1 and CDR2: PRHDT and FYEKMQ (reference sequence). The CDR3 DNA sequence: TGTGCCAGCAGCATCGGACAGGGGGCCTATGGCTACACCTTC. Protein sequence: CASSIGQGAYGYTF.

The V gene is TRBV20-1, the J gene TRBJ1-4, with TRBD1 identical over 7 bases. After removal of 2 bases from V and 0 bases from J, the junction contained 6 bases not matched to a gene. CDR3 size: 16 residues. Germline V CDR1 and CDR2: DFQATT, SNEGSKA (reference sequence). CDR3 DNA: TGCAGTGCTAGAAGTCCCGGGACAGCAACTAATGAAAAACTGTTTTTT. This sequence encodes CSARSPGTATNEKLFF.

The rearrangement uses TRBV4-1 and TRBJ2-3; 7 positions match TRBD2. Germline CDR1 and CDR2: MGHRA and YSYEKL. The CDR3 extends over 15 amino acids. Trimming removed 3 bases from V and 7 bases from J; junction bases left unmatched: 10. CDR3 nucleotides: TGCGCCAGCAGCCAGCCGGGGGGACGTAGAAATACGCAGTATTTT. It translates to CASSQPGGRRNTQYF.

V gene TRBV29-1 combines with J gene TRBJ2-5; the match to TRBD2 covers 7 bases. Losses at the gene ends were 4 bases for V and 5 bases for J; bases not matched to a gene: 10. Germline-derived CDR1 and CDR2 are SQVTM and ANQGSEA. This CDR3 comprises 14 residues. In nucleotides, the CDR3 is TGCAGCGTTGCGGCGGGAGAAGGTTGGGAGACCCAGTACTTC. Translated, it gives CSVAAGEGWETQYF.

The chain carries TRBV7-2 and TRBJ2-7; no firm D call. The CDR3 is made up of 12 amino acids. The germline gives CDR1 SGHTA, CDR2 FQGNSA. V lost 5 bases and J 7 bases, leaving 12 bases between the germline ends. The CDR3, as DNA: TGTGCCAGCAGCCCCAGAGTTTCTGAGCAGTACTTC. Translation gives CASSPRVSEQYF.

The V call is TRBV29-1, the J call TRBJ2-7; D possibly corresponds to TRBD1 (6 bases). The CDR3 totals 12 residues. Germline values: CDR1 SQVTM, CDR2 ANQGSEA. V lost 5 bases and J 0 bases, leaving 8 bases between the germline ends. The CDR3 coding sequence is TGCAGCGTTAAAGGGGGCTCCTACGAGCAGTACTTC. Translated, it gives CSVKGGSYEQYF.